The 14 T cell receptor beta chains below come from one sample, sequenced in a study of T-cell memory formation after mild COVID-19. MiXCR was run by TCRdb on the 5' RACE reads, yielding one entry per CDR3 protein. The repertoire holds under 600,000 distinct CDR3 sequences, with about a fifth as singletons. The sample consisted of PBMCs or a T cell subset sorted from them (not recorded which). The receptors stem from an adult woman who had mild COVID-19 (a few samples of this study predate the infection). Cell type and time point are not known.

The rearrangement links TRBV4-3 to TRBJ2-1; TRBD2 is a possible D gene (7 bases). There are 14 residues in the CDR3. The ends were cut back, 0 bases at V and 6 bases at J, with 9 bases in the middle. The V gene's germline CDR1 is LGHNA and CDR2 YSLEER. The CDR3 DNA is TGCGCCAGCAGCCAAGATGCGGGGGCCAATGAGCAGTTCTTC. It is translated as CASSQDAGANEQFF.

This clonotype was counted only a few times. The chain uses TRBV27 and TRBJ2-3; D is possibly TRBD1 (5 bases). Deletions cut 7 bases from V and 4 bases from J, with 15 bases between. This CDR3 comprises 14 residues. Germline CDR1 reads MNHEY; CDR2 reads SMNVEV (reference sequence). The CDR3 DNA reads TGTGCCAGCACCCGGACAAGCAGCGCAGATACGCAGTATTTT. It is translated as CASTRTSSADTQYF.

A few counts support this clonotype. The chain joins TRBV7-9 to TRBJ2-7; 8 nucleotides align to TRBD2. Trimming removed 1 base from V and 12 bases from J; junction bases left unmatched: 11. The CDR3 runs 14 residues. CDR1 is SEHNR, CDR2 FQNEAQ, per germline (reference sequence). CDR3 region: CASSLDAEREIAYF. Written as DNA, the CDR3 is TGTGCCAGCAGCTTAGACGCGGAGCGGGAGATTGCGTACTTC.

V and J are TRBV20-1 and TRBJ2-1, with a weak D call TRBD1 (5 bases). The germline V gene encodes CDR1 DFQATT and CDR2 SNEGSKA (reference sequence). V was clipped by 6 bases and J by 6 bases, with 9 bases between them. This CDR3 region has 11 residues. CDR3 bases: TGCAGTGCGGGCAGGGTCAATGAGCAGTTCTTC. The encoded protein is CSAGRVNEQFF.

This clonotype was observed a few times. CDR3 in amino acids: CASSFEASTDTQYF. The CDR3 coding sequence is TGTGCCAGCAGTTTTGAGGCTAGCACAGATACGCAGTATTTT. The rearrangement links TRBV12-3 or TRBV12-4 to TRBJ2-3, with no clear D. V dropped 3 bases and J dropped 0 bases, with 7 bases sitting between them. CDR3 length: 14 residues.

The rearrangement links TRBV6-6 to TRBJ1-5, with unresolved D. The V gene's germline CDR1 is MNHNY and CDR2 SVGAGI (reference sequence). The CDR3 covers 14 residues. V shed 5 bases and J shed 2 bases, with 10 bases lying between them. The DNA for the CDR3 is TGTGCCAGCAGTCCGAAAAATCGCAATCAGCCCCAGCATTTT. This codes for CASSPKNRNQPQHF.

This clonotype was seen at least ten times. The chain couples TRBV6-5 to TRBJ1-6; D call uncertain. The germline CDR1 and CDR2 sequences are MNHEY and SVGAGI. There are 15 residues in the CDR3. V lost 7 bases, J lost 0 bases, and 10 bases lay in between. In DNA form, the CDR3 reads TGTGCCAGCAAGATAAGGAGCTCCTATAATTCACCCCTCCACTTT. As protein: CASKIRSSYNSPLHF.

This chain links TRBV9 with TRBJ1-2, with D hard to call. V was shortened by 0 bases and J by 6 bases, with 12 bases between the two germline ends. Germline V gene data show CDR1 as SGDLS and CDR2 as YYNGEE. CDR3 length: 14 amino acids. Here the CDR3 DNA reads TGTGCCAGCAGCGTAGGTGGAATCCCAAATGGCTACACCTTC. Protein sequence: CASSVGGIPNGYTF. Complete variable domain (other parts from reference TRBV9 and TRBJ1-2): DSGVTQTPKHLITATGQRVTLRCSPRSGDLSVYWYQQSLDQGLQFLIQYYNGEERAKGNILERFSAQQFPDLHSELNLSSLELGDSALYFCASSVGGIPNGYTFGSGTRLTVV.

This clonotype was found a few times. V is TRBV5-6 and J is TRBJ2-7; D is undetermined. V lost 1 base to trimming and J lost 6 bases, with 8 bases between them. Germline CDR1 SGHDT, CDR2 YYEEEE. The CDR3 consists of 12 residues. The CDR3 region has the DNA TGTGCCAGCAGCTTGATACGAACCGAGCAGTACTTC. It specifies CASSLIRTEQYF.

This clonotype was found many times. The chain combines TRBV7-9 with TRBJ2-2; 8 nucleotides line up with TRBD1. CDR1 is SEHNR, CDR2 FQNEAQ, per germline (reference sequence). After removal of 5 bases from V and 5 bases from J, the junction contained 7 bases not matched to a gene. This CDR3 is 15 amino acids long. CDR3 protein: CASSARTGKTGELFF. The CDR3 nucleotides are TGTGCCAGCAGCGCCCGGACAGGGAAAACCGGGGAGCTGTTTTTT.

The rearrangement links TRBV12-5 to TRBJ2-1; weak D call: TRBD1 (7 bases). CDR3 length equals 17 residues. Trimming removed 0 bases from V and 4 bases from J, with 16 bases in between. CDR1 and CDR2 (germline): LGHNT, FRNRAP. CDR3 sequence reads: CASGLVVGQGGYNEQFF. The CDR3 region has the DNA TGTGCTAGTGGTTTGGTAGTGGGTCAGGGGGGTTACAATGAGCAGTTCTTC.

This clonotype has only a few counts. This chain connects TRBV7-9 to TRBJ2-1; maybe TRBD2 (5 bases). Trimming pared 0 bases from V and 9 bases from J, leaving 6 bases between. The CDR3 consists of 12 residues. CDR1 and CDR2 from the germline V gene are SEHNR and FQNEAQ (reference sequence). The CDR3 loop reads CASSLAGVEQFF. The CDR3 nucleotides read TGTGCCAGCAGCTTAGCGGGAGTTGAGCAGTTCTTC.

The chain uses TRBV20-1 and TRBJ2-5, with 10 positions matching TRBD1. The ends lost 6 bases at V and 5 bases at J; junction bases unmatched: 6. The CDR3 sequence is 13 residues long. The germline gives CDR1 DFQATT, CDR2 SNEGSKA (reference sequence). CDR3: CSAGTGESETQYF. The CDR3 nucleotides read TGCAGTGCCGGGACAGGGGAATCCGAGACCCAGTACTTC.

The sample holds a few counts of this clonotype. The chain carries TRBV7-9 and TRBJ1-2; D is perhaps TRBD1 (5 bases). Germline-derived CDR1 and CDR2 are SEHNR and FQNEAQ (reference sequence). This CDR3 is built from 16 residues. V shed 5 bases and J shed 1 base, with 17 bases lying between them. CDR3: CASSHSAGRLNYGYTF. As DNA, the CDR3 is TGTGCCAGCAGCCACTCGGCGGGGCGCCTTAACTATGGCTACACCTTC.